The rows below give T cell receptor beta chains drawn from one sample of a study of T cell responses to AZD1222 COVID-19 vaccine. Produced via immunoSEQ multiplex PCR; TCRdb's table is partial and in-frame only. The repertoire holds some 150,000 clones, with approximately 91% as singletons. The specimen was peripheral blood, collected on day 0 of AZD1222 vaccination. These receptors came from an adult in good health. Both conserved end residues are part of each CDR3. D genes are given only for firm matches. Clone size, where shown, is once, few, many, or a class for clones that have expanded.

TGTGCCAGCATCGCTAGCGGGGGGTTTCTGGGTGAGCAGTTCTTC	CASIASGGFLGEQFF	.	TRBD2	TRBJ2-1	TRBV28
TGTGCCAGCACTATCACGGGGGGGAATCAGCCCCAGCATTTT	CASTITGGNQPQHF	.	.	TRBJ1-5	TRBV6-6
TGTGCCAGCAGTCATAGCAACTACGAGCAGTACTTC	CASSHSNYEQYF	.	.	TRBJ2-7	TRBV5-6
TGTGCCAGCAGTTCGCCACAGGGTCAAGGCACCTTC	CASSSPQGQGTF	few	.	TRBJ1-2	TRBV6-6
TGTGCCACCAGTGGGGGCCCCGATACGCAGTATTTT	CATSGGPDTQYF	.	.	TRBJ2-3	TRBV24-1
TGTGCCAGCATAGATCCGTCCTATGGCTACACCTTC	CASIDPSYGYTF	.	.	TRBJ1-2	TRBV6-5
TGTGCCAGCAGCGTAGGCCAGGGAAACACTGAAGCTTTCTTT	CASSVGQGNTEAFF	.	.	TRBJ1-1	TRBV9
TGTGCCAGCAGTGACTATTATGAGCAGTTCTTC	CASSDYYEQFF	.	.	TRBJ2-1	TRBV25-1
TGTGCCAGCAGCTTGGGTGGGGCCCAAGAGACCCAGTACTTC	CASSLGGAQETQYF	.	.	TRBJ2-5	TRBV5-5
TGTGCCAGCAGCTTGCCCCCGCGAAACACCATATATTTT	CASSLPPRNTIYF	.	.	TRBJ1-3	TRBV7-8
TGTGCCAGCAGCGTAGTTGGCGGGAGTACCTACAATGAGCAGTTCTTC	CASSVVGGSTYNEQFF	.	TRBD2	TRBJ2-1	TRBV9
TGTGCCAGCAGTAGCCTAGCGGGAGGACTACGCACAGATACGCAGTATTTT	CASSSLAGGLRTDTQYF	once	TRBD2	TRBJ2-3	TRBV25-1
TGTGCCAGCAGTTTCTCAGGGGGCGAGGGTTCACCCCTCCACTTT	CASSFSGGEGSPLHF	few	TRBD1	TRBJ1-6	TRBV28
TGTGCCACCAGCAGAGTAGCGGGGGGTGGGAATGAGCAGTTCTTC	CATSRVAGGGNEQFF	.	TRBD2	TRBJ2-1	TRBV15
TGTGCCAGCAGTTTCAACACCATATATTTT	CASSFNTIYF	.	.	TRBJ1-3	TRBV28